This entry concerns a single T cell receptor beta chain. What was sequenced were expressed TCRB transcripts, since all of the isolated RNA had been reverse transcribed. Assay: immunoSEQ multiplex PCR; the TCRdb copy retains only in-frame clones and omits some. The sample gives under 950,000 clones, roughly 15% of which show up once; 0.02% to 0.025% is in the top ten. The data originate from a study of beta chain features in type 1 diabetes. The CDR3 spans 12 residues. The germline V gene has CDR1 MNHEY and CDR2 SVGAGI. V lost 6 bases and J 8 bases, leaving 11 bases between the germline ends. The source is a woman under 30 in good health. The chain employs TRBV6-5 and TRBJ1-3; no firm D call. The specimen sequenced was naive CD4+ T cells from blood. The CDR3 reads CASRDRRDTIYF. The CDR3 DNA reads as TGTGCCAGCAGGGATAGGAGGGACACCATATATTTT.